The 22 T cell receptor beta chains below were found in one sample sequenced in a study of T cells in localized non-small cell lung cancer. Method: immunoSEQ multiplex PCR; TCRdb's copy keeps in-frame clones and lacks some. The sample contains thousands of clones, around 30% of which appear only once. Source: lung tumor tissue, taken before any cancer treatment. These receptor sequences come from a male donor older than 55 with stage III lung adenocarcinoma.

This chain uses TRBV14 with TRBJ1-2; D may be TRBD1 (6 bases). The V end was cut by 4 bases, the J end by 7 bases, with 13 bases between. Germline V gene lookup returns CDR1 SGHDN and CDR2 FVKESK. This CDR3 has 13 residues. Here the CDR3 reads CASSPNREGGYTF. The DNA for the CDR3 is TGTGCCAGCAGCCCAAACAGGGAAGGTGGCTACACCTTC.

V and J are TRBV6-8 and TRBJ1-4, with TRBD1 as a possible D gene (6 bases). Germline V CDR1 and CDR2: MNHGY, SAAAGT. Trimming removed 7 bases at V and 8 bases at J, with 17 bases between. The CDR3 sequence is 14 residues long. The DNA of the CDR3 is TGTGCCAGCATCAGAACAGGGTTGAGAGAAAAACTGTTTTTT. This gives the protein CASIRTGLREKLFF.

This chain links TRBV5-1 with TRBJ1-4; D gene unclear. This CDR3 is built from 14 residues. Per the germline V gene, CDR1 is SGHRS and CDR2 is YFSETQ. With 4 bases removed from V and 8 bases from J, the gap between germline ends came to 15 bases. The DNA of the CDR3 is TGCGCCAGCAGCCCCGGGCCGAACGGGGAAAAACTGTTTTTT. It is translated as CASSPGPNGEKLFF.

This clone was recorded a few times. The chain is built from TRBV5-1 and TRBJ2-2, with D tentatively TRBD1 or TRBD2 (5 bases each). With 2 bases removed from V and 8 bases from J, the gap between germline ends came to 19 bases. The CDR3 consists of 16 residues. Germline V gives CDR1 SGHRS, CDR2 YFSETQ. In DNA, the CDR3 is TGCGCCAGCAGCTTCACTCCCGGGACCCCGAAAGGGGAGCTGTTTTTT. As protein: CASSFTPGTPKGELFF.

This clone appeared a few times. The chain carries TRBV11-3 and TRBJ2-7, with TRBD2 identical over 8 bases. Germline V gene lookup returns CDR1 SGHNT and CDR2 YENEEA. The CDR3 contains 15 residues. Trimming at V came to 3 bases and at J to 3 bases, leaving 7 bases not matched to a gene. Here the CDR3 DNA reads TGTGCCAGCAGCTTGAAGCCGGGAGGGGACTACGAGCAGTACTTC. Protein sequence: CASSLKPGGDYEQYF.

This clone was detected only a few times. This sequence joins TRBV11-3 and TRBJ2-1; 8 nucleotides match TRBD2. Losses at the gene ends were 4 bases for V and 10 bases for J; bases not matched to a gene: 9. This CDR3 spans 14 amino acids. From germline, CDR1 is SGHNT and CDR2 YENEEA. The CDR3 nucleotides read TGTGCCAGCAGCTCCCGGGGGGGGAATAGCGAGCAGTTCTTC. Translation: CASSSRGGNSEQFF.

By share, this clone counts as medium-sized. This sequence joins TRBV11-3 and TRBJ2-1; the D is unclear. The germline gives CDR1 SGHNT, CDR2 YENEEA. The CDR3 has 14 amino acids. The ends were cut back, 5 bases at V and 1 base at J, with 9 bases in the middle. The CDR3 DNA reads TGTGCCAGCAGCCAATTAGAGTCCTACAATGAGCAGTTCTTC. This encodes CASSQLESYNEQFF.

The rearrangement joins TRBV19 to TRBJ2-1; D uncertain. This CDR3 comprises 15 residues. The germline V gene encodes CDR1 LNHDA and CDR2 SQIVND (reference sequence). V shed 6 bases and J shed 5 bases, with 17 bases lying between them. The CDR3 reads CASSAQFITNNEQFF. CDR3 DNA: TGTGCCAGTAGCGCCCAGTTTATTACAAACAATGAGCAGTTCTTC. Complete variable domain (other parts from reference TRBV19 and TRBJ2-1): DGGITQSPKYLFRKEGQNVTLSCEQNLNHDAMYWYRQDPGQGLRLIYYSQIVNDFQKGDIAEGYSVSREKKESFPLTVTSAQKNPTAFYLCASSAQFITNNEQFFGPGTRLTVL.

This clone has more than one count but fewer than ten. This chain joins TRBV7-6 and TRBJ2-5; 7 bases are a match to TRBD2. J was trimmed by 5 bases and V by 5 bases; bases with no gene match: 11. The CDR3 totals 15 residues. Germline assignment: CDR1 SGHVS and CDR2 FNYEAQ. The CDR3 DNA reads TGTGCCAGCAGCCAAGCGGGCGGGAGTCGGGAGACCCAGTACTTC. It yields the protein CASSQAGGSRETQYF.

The chain couples TRBV11-3 to TRBJ2-7; 9 bases fit TRBD1. The V and J ends lost 6 bases and 1 base, in that order; junction bases with no gene match: 4. Per germline, CDR1 SGHNT and CDR2 YENEEA. The CDR3 totals 14 residues. This CDR3 is CASSPGTGSYEQYF. In DNA form, the CDR3 reads TGTGCCAGCAGTCCAGGGACAGGGTCCTACGAGCAGTACTTC.

A few counts support this clone. The rearrangement links TRBV30 to TRBJ1-1; D remains ambiguous. V lost 3 bases and J lost 5, with 10 bases in between. Germline V lookup: CDR1 GTSNPN, CDR2 SVGIG (reference sequence). The CDR3 contains 12 residues. For the CDR3, the DNA is TGTGCCTGGAGAACCTGGCGGACTGAAGCTTTCTTT. Amino acid sequence: CAWRTWRTEAFF.

This chain joins TRBV23-1 and TRBJ2-3, with D possibly matching TRBD1 (6 bases). TRBV23-1 is an ORF; its function is uncertain. V was pared by 0 bases and J by 0 bases, with 19 bases between. The CDR3 extends over 19 amino acids. Written as DNA, the CDR3 is TGCGCCAGCAGTCAATCAGTAGGGGGTCACTGTTTCAGCACAGATACGCAGTATTTT. It is translated as CASSQSVGGHCFSTDTQYF.

The chain couples TRBV15 to TRBJ2-4; 8 bases map to TRBD2. Unmatched junction bases numbered 11, after V lost 0 bases and J lost 10 bases. Per the germline V gene, CDR1 is LNHNV and CDR2 is YYDKDF (reference sequence). The CDR3 loop spans 16 amino acids. The CDR3 here is CATSRDRGGGLWIQYF. CDR3 DNA sequence: TGTGCCACCAGCAGAGATAGGGGCGGGGGGTTGTGGATTCAGTACTTC.

J is TRBJ2-3 and V is TRBV29-1; 7 positions match TRBD2. The junction had 6 bases not matched to a gene; V was cut back by 3 bases and J by 3 bases. CDR3 length: 14 residues. Germline V lookup: CDR1 SQVTM, CDR2 ANQGSEA. The DNA of the CDR3 is TGCAGCGTTGACGGCGGGGGAGGGACAGATACGCAGTATTTT. The encoded protein is CSVDGGGGTDTQYF.

This rearrangement joins TRBV11-3 to TRBJ2-2; TRBD2 agrees at 9 bases. V lost 4 bases to trimming and J lost 6 bases; unmatched junction nucleotides: 3. This CDR3 region has 14 residues. CDR1 is SGHNT, CDR2 YENEEA, per germline. Here the CDR3 reads CASSSGLASGELFF. The CDR3 coding sequence is TGTGCCAGCAGCTCGGGACTAGCCTCCGGGGAGCTGTTTTTT.

This chain uses TRBV9 with TRBJ1-2, with 7 bases aligning to TRBD1. This CDR3 has 17 amino acids. CDR1 is SGDLS and CDR2 is YYNGEE in the germline V gene. V lost 6 bases, J lost 8 bases, and 22 bases stayed unmatched. The CDR3 here is CASTQGVGQDMSGGYTF. In DNA form, the CDR3 reads TGTGCCAGCACCCAGGGGGTCGGCCAGGACATGAGCGGAGGCTACACCTTC.

The chain couples TRBV11-3 to TRBJ1-4, with a weak D call TRBD1 (6 bases). Per the germline V gene, CDR1 is SGHNT and CDR2 is YENEEA. V lost 4 bases to trimming and J lost 8 bases, with 26 bases between them. This CDR3 has 18 residues. The CDR3, as DNA: TGTGCCAGCAGCTACCTATACAGGGCTAAGGGGGGATACGAAAAACTGTTTTTT. Its translation: CASSYLYRAKGGYEKLFF. The whole variable domain, filled in from reference TRBV11-3 and TRBJ1-4, reads EAGVVQSPRYKIIEKKQPVAFWCNPISGHNTLYWYLQNLGQGPELLIRYENEEAVDDSQLPKDRFSAERLKGVDSTLKIQPAELGDSAVYLCASSYLYRAKGGYEKLFFGSGTQLSVL.

The table lists this clone with a few counts. The V call is TRBV28, the J call TRBJ1-2; no clear D. This CDR3 contains 14 residues. The V end was cut by 0 bases, the J end by 4 bases, with 9 bases between. Germline lookup yields CDR1 MDHEN and CDR2 SYDVKM. The CDR3 here is CASSLWGQSYGYTF. The CDR3 DNA follows: TGTGCCAGCAGTTTATGGGGCCAAAGCTATGGCTACACCTTC.

The rearrangement uses TRBV6-8 and TRBJ1-1, with a weak D call TRBD1 (5 bases). This CDR3 contains 16 residues. V lost 2 bases, J lost 4 bases, and 17 bases lay in between. In germline, CDR1 is MNHGY, CDR2 SAAAGT. CDR3 DNA sequence: TGTGCCAGCAGTTACCGGGGTAGGGGTATTGCCACTGAAGCTTTCTTT. Translation gives CASSYRGRGIATEAFF.

The chain couples TRBV6-8 to TRBJ1-1; maybe TRBD1 (5 bases). The germline gives CDR1 MNHGY, CDR2 SAAAGT. With 7 bases removed from V and 5 bases from J, the gap between germline ends came to 17 bases. CDR3 size: 14 residues. The CDR3 region is CASTTPGRGTEAFF. CDR3 nucleotide sequence: TGTGCCAGCACCACGCCGGGGCGAGGGACTGAAGCTTTCTTT.

The table lists this clone with a few counts. The chain employs TRBV23-1 and TRBJ2-2; D might be TRBD2 (7 bases). TRBV23-1 has ORF status, its function being uncertain. The CDR3 has 18 amino acids. V lost 6 bases and J 0 bases, leaving 20 bases between the germline ends. CDR3 sequence (DNA): TGCGCCAGCAGCCAAGAAGGGGGAGGGCCATCGAACACCGGGGAGCTGTTTTTT. It encodes CASSQEGGGPSNTGELFF.

This clone ranks as medium-sized. The rearrangement links TRBV6-8 to TRBJ2-7; 9 bases match TRBD2. The junction had 9 bases not matched to a gene; V was cut back by 5 bases and J by 10 bases. CDR3 length equals 13 residues. CDR1 is MNHGY and CDR2 is SAAAGT in the germline V gene. The CDR3 nucleotides are TGTGCCAGCAGTGATGGGGCTAGCGGGGACCAGTACTTC. Protein product: CASSDGASGDQYF.